Below, 17 T cell receptor beta chains from the same sample are listed, as sequenced in a study of T cells in Graves' hyperthyroidism and ophthalmopathy. TCR beta CDR3 regions were amplified from RNA. The HTBI set primed first-round TCR CDR3 RT-PCR. Each CDR3 protein is one row after TCRdb ran MiXCR on the multiplex PCR reads. The data contain about 760,000 distinct CDR3 sequences, 30% to 40% of them singletons. Sequences were obtained from blood. All receptors derive from a middle-aged woman with Graves' hyperthyroidism.

The chain combines TRBV7-6 with TRBJ2-7; D might be TRBD1 (6 bases). CDR1 and CDR2 (germline): SGHVS, FNYEAQ. V was trimmed by 4 bases and J by 4 bases, leaving 20 bases between them. The length of the CDR3 is 16 residues. As DNA, the CDR3 is TGTGCCAGCAGCTCGTCATTGGGGGCTGGGTTTTACGAGCAGTACTTC. Protein sequence: CASSSSLGAGFYEQYF.

This clonotype was recorded at least ten times. The rearrangement joins TRBV24-1 to TRBJ1-5; weak D call: TRBD1 (6 bases). Germline CDR1 is KGHDR and CDR2 is SFDVKD. The CDR3 has 16 residues. Trimming removed 4 bases from V and 1 base from J, with 13 bases in between. CDR3 nucleotides: TGTGCCACCAGTGACTCCGGGACACCGAGCAATCAGCCCCAGCATTTT. Protein: CATSDSGTPSNQPQHF.

The chain recombines TRBV4-3 with TRBJ1-1, with D unclear. Germline V gives CDR1 LGHNA, CDR2 YSLEER. The ends were cut back, 0 bases at V and 10 bases at J, with 9 bases in the middle. The CDR3 has 12 amino acids. CDR3 DNA sequence: TGCGCCAGCAGCCAAGATAAAGGGCTAGCTTTCTTT. Translating gives CASSQDKGLAFF.

The J gene is TRBJ2-7, the V gene TRBV13; D may be TRBD1 (5 bases). Between the trimmed V and J ends, which lost 2 bases and 2 bases, there was a span of 13 bases. The CDR3 spans 15 residues. Germline V gene sequence: CDR1 PRHDT, CDR2 FYEKMQ (reference sequence). This chain's CDR3 is CASSLRVGAAYEQYF. The CDR3 DNA follows: TGTGCCAGCAGCTTAAGAGTTGGGGCAGCCTACGAGCAGTACTTC.

The V call is TRBV20-1, the J call TRBJ2-2; weak D call: TRBD1 (5 bases). CDR3 size: 17 residues. CDR1 is DFQATT and CDR2 is SNEGSKA in the germline V gene (reference sequence). With 0 bases removed from V and 4 bases from J, the gap between germline ends came to 18 bases. DNA of the CDR3: TGCAGTGCTAGAGACTGGCGCTTTGGGGCCGGCACCGGGGAGCTGTTTTTT. Amino acids: CSARDWRFGAGTGELFF.

This clonotype showed up many times. This chain connects TRBV7-9 to TRBJ2-7; possible D gene TRBD2, 6 bases. The CDR3 has 15 residues. Trimming removed 7 bases from V and 2 bases from J, with 18 bases in between. The germline V gene has CDR1 SEHNR and CDR2 FQNEAQ (reference sequence). CDR3 sequence (DNA): TGTGCCAGCACCCGCGCAGCCGGGAGACCCTACGAGCAGTACTTC. Protein sequence: CASTRAAGRPYEQYF.

This clonotype was seen at least ten times. The V call is TRBV7-6, the J call TRBJ1-6; weak D call: TRBD1 (6 bases). The CDR3 length is 16 residues. The ends were cut back, 5 bases at V and 3 bases at J, with 14 bases in the middle. Germline V gene data show CDR1 as SGHVS and CDR2 as FNYEAQ. The CDR3 here is CASSPRTDNYNSPLHF. CDR3 nucleotide sequence: TGTGCCAGCAGCCCGCGGACAGACAACTATAATTCACCCCTCCACTTT.

The chain uses TRBV7-2 and TRBJ2-5, with D perhaps assigned TRBD1 or TRBD2 (5 bases each). This CDR3 has 14 amino acids. V was shortened by 8 bases and J by 5 bases, with 18 bases between the two germline ends. Germline V lookup: CDR1 SGHTA, CDR2 FQGNSA. CDR3 DNA sequence: TGTGCCAGCCGCAGGGTACCCTGGGGGGAGACCCAGTACTTC. Translated: CASRRVPWGETQYF.

The V gene is TRBV24-1, the J gene TRBJ1-2, with a possible D match to TRBD1 (6 bases). Trimming pared 3 bases from V and 2 bases from J, leaving 9 bases between. The germline gives CDR1 KGHDR, CDR2 SFDVKD. The CDR3 covers 14 residues. The DNA of the CDR3 is TGTGCCACCAGTGATGACCAGGGGAACTATGGCTACACCTTC. Protein: CATSDDQGNYGYTF.

The sample holds many counts of this clonotype. The V call is TRBV14, the J call TRBJ1-1; D might be TRBD1 (5 bases). This CDR3 contains 15 residues. Germline V gene data show CDR1 as SGHDN and CDR2 as FVKESK. V lost 3 bases to trimming and J lost 1 base, with 12 bases between them. In nucleotides, the CDR3 is TGTGCCAGCAGCCAGGTTTGGGACGGGAACACTGAAGCTTTCTTT. Protein: CASSQVWDGNTEAFF.

CDR3 sequence reads: CSISGDVPGELFF. CDR3 nucleotide sequence: TGCAGTATTAGCGGGGACGTCCCCGGGGAGCTGTTTTTT. The chain carries TRBV20-1 and TRBJ2-2; TRBD2 aligns across 8 bases. Germline assignment: CDR1 DFQATT and CDR2 SNEGSKA (reference sequence). The CDR3 is made up of 13 amino acids. Unmatched junction bases numbered 8, after V lost 8 bases and J lost 6 bases.

The table lists this clonotype with a few counts. The chain carries TRBV7-2 and TRBJ1-1, with 7 bases aligning to TRBD1. After removal of 1 base from V and 4 bases from J, the junction contained 6 bases not matched to a gene. The CDR3 consists of 15 residues. Looked up from germline, CDR1 is SGHTA and CDR2 is FQGNSA. The CDR3 here is CASSLEGAVGTEAFF. CDR3 sequence (DNA): TGTGCCAGCAGCTTAGAGGGGGCGGTGGGCACTGAAGCTTTCTTT.

This clonotype was seen ten or more times. CDR3: CASSPTGFNQPQHF. The CDR3 bases are TGTGCCAGCAGCCCGACGGGGTTCAATCAGCCCCAGCATTTT. The rearrangement joins TRBV5-5 to TRBJ1-5; D is uncertain. Germline CDR1 and CDR2: SGHKS and YYEKEE (reference sequence). This CDR3 region has 14 residues. Deletions cut 4 bases from V and 3 bases from J, with 11 bases between.

Concerning this clonotype: This may come from a read error, since a much larger clone is one base off. The chain joins TRBV7-6 to TRBJ1-3; D remains unclear. The germline V gene encodes CDR1 SGHVS and CDR2 FNYEAQ. The CDR3 sequence is 15 residues long. With 1 base removed from V and 4 bases from J, the gap between germline ends came to 11 bases. CDR3 bases: TGTGCCAGCAGCTTAGGACCCGCCAGCGGAAACACCATATATTTT. It codes for CASSLGPASGNTIYF.

This clonotype was recorded at least ten times. The chain carries TRBV9 and TRBJ2-5; D possibly corresponds to TRBD2 (7 bases). The germline V gene has CDR1 SGDLS and CDR2 YYNGEE. CDR3 length: 14 residues. The ends were cut back, 3 bases at V and 3 bases at J, with 12 bases in the middle. CDR3 region: CASSGSGDKETQYF. The CDR3, as DNA: TGTGCCAGCAGCGGAAGCGGGGACAAAGAGACCCAGTACTTC.

This clonotype has a count of ten or more. The chain has TRBV12-3 or TRBV12-4 and TRBJ1-2; D unresolved. Trimming shortened V by 7 bases and J by 4 bases, and 19 bases separated the two germline ends. The CDR3 is 15 amino acids. The CDR3 sequence: CASTRRGEFSYGYTF. For the CDR3, the DNA is TGTGCCAGCACCCGCCGGGGAGAGTTTAGCTATGGCTACACCTTC.

J is TRBJ1-1 and V is TRBV7-9, with D possibly being TRBD1 (5 bases). This CDR3 spans 13 amino acids. V was pared by 3 bases and J by 9 bases, with 14 bases between. The germline V gene has CDR1 SEHNR and CDR2 FQNEAQ (reference sequence). CDR3 region: CASSFGTDSKAFF. In DNA form, the CDR3 reads TGTGCCAGCAGCTTCGGGACCGATAGTAAAGCTTTCTTT.